This is a list of T cell receptor beta chains from one sample in a study of identical twins. TCRdb itself ran the 5' RACE reads through MiXCR, one entry per CDR3 protein. The data hold about 520,000 distinct CDR3 sequences, with around 20% observed a single time. This sample was also put to use in a study of T cells expressing NK-cell markers.

Sample: CD4+ T cells sorted from blood. All receptors come from a woman aged 18-29 years in good health. The CDR3 runs from the conserved cysteine through the conserved F or W. A D gene is named only where the DNA matches it firmly. Clone size is not always given. Where it is, it says once, few, many or a class for expanded clones.

d_call: .; clone_size: .; v_call: TRBV2; j_call: TRBJ2-7; cdr3_aa: CASRARTGHYEQYF; cdr3_nt: TGTGCCAGCAGGGCACGGACGGGGCACTACGAGCAGTACTTC
d_call: TRBD1; clone_size: many; v_call: TRBV30; j_call: TRBJ1-2; cdr3_aa: CASGQANGYGYTF; cdr3_nt: TGTGCCTCGGGACAGGCAAATGGCTATGGCTACACCTTC
d_call: .; clone_size: .; v_call: TRBV6-1; j_call: TRBJ1-1; cdr3_aa: CASSKPPGGTEAFF; cdr3_nt: TGTGCCAGCAGTAAACCCCCCGGGGGTACTGAAGCTTTCTTT
d_call: .; clone_size: few; v_call: TRBV6-1; j_call: TRBJ2-1; cdr3_aa: CASRRAPGTPIPFF; cdr3_nt: TGTGCCAGCAGGAGAGCTCCTGGGACTCCAATTCCGTTCTTC
d_call: TRBD2; clone_size: few; v_call: TRBV12-3/TRBV12-4; j_call: TRBJ2-1; cdr3_aa: CASSFNPAGGREQFF; cdr3_nt: TGTGCCAGCAGTTTTAATCCAGCGGGGGGTCGGGAGCAGTTCTTC
d_call: .; clone_size: .; v_call: TRBV5-1; j_call: TRBJ1-1; cdr3_aa: CASSSGGAADAFF; cdr3_nt: TGCGCCAGCAGCTCGGGTGGGGCAGCGGATGCTTTCTTT
d_call: .; clone_size: .; v_call: TRBV7-2; j_call: TRBJ2-1; cdr3_aa: CASSLDGIFYNEQFF; cdr3_nt: TGTGCCAGCAGCTTAGATGGGATTTTTTACAATGAGCAGTTCTTC
d_call: TRBD2; clone_size: .; v_call: TRBV7-9; j_call: TRBJ2-3; cdr3_aa: CASSFQGSGGPTTQYF; cdr3_nt: TGTGCCAGCAGCTTCCAGGGTAGCGGGGGGCCCACAACGCAGTATTTT
d_call: TRBD1; clone_size: many; v_call: TRBV27; j_call: TRBJ1-1; cdr3_aa: CASSRGQLNTEAFF; cdr3_nt: TGCGCCAGCAGCCGGGGACAGTTGAACACTGAAGCTTTCTTT
d_call: TRBD2; clone_size: .; v_call: TRBV20-1; j_call: TRBJ2-5; cdr3_aa: CSARPLAGQETQYF; cdr3_nt: TGCAGTGCTAGACCCCTAGCGGGGCAAGAGACCCAGTACTTC
d_call: .; clone_size: few; v_call: TRBV20-1; j_call: TRBJ2-7; cdr3_aa: CSARDPYQGQYF; cdr3_nt: TGCAGTGCTAGAGATCCCTATCAGGGGCAGTACTTC
d_call: .; clone_size: .; v_call: TRBV11-2; j_call: TRBJ1-3; cdr3_aa: CASSLDYLFRNTIYF; cdr3_nt: TGTGCCAGCAGCTTAGATTACCTTTTCCGAAACACCATATATTTT
d_call: .; clone_size: .; v_call: TRBV6-2/TRBV6-3; j_call: TRBJ2-1; cdr3_aa: CASSSDFTNEQFF; cdr3_nt: TGTGCCAGCAGTTCGGACTTCACTAATGAGCAGTTCTTC
d_call: TRBD2; clone_size: .; v_call: TRBV9; j_call: TRBJ2-1; cdr3_aa: CASSPTLGLAGGMVEQFF; cdr3_nt: TGTGCCAGCAGCCCAACCTTGGGACTAGCGGGGGGGATGGTTGAGCAGTTCTTC
d_call: TRBD2; clone_size: .; v_call: TRBV11-2; j_call: TRBJ2-5; cdr3_aa: CASSLFTSGRWKETQYF; cdr3_nt: TGTGCCAGCAGCTTATTTACTAGCGGGAGATGGAAGGAGACCCAGTACTTC
d_call: .; clone_size: .; v_call: TRBV29-1; j_call: TRBJ2-7; cdr3_aa: CSVVKGVDEQYF; cdr3_nt: TGCAGCGTTGTCAAGGGGGTGGATGAGCAGTACTTC
d_call: TRBD1; clone_size: few; v_call: TRBV5-1; j_call: TRBJ2-7; cdr3_aa: CASSPGTGFEQYF; cdr3_nt: TGCGCCAGCAGTCCCGGGACAGGGTTCGAGCAGTACTTC
d_call: TRBD2; clone_size: .; v_call: TRBV7-9; j_call: TRBJ2-1; cdr3_aa: CASSPGLAGVFEQFF; cdr3_nt: TGTGCCAGCAGCCCTGGACTAGCGGGAGTGTTTGAGCAGTTCTTC
d_call: .; clone_size: few; v_call: TRBV6-1; j_call: TRBJ2-7; cdr3_aa: CASSLGWGSYEQYF; cdr3_nt: TGTGCCAGCAGTCTGGGGTGGGGGTCCTACGAGCAGTACTTC
d_call: .; clone_size: few; v_call: TRBV20-1; j_call: TRBJ1-1; cdr3_aa: CSAPQGQTEAFF; cdr3_nt: TGCAGTGCTCCTCAGGGGCAAACTGAAGCTTTCTTT
d_call: .; clone_size: .; v_call: TRBV7-6; j_call: TRBJ2-5; cdr3_aa: CASSLVVGQRGQETQYF; cdr3_nt: TGTGCCAGCAGCTTAGTAGTTGGGCAGAGGGGTCAAGAGACCCAGTACTTC
d_call: .; clone_size: .; v_call: TRBV9; j_call: TRBJ1-2; cdr3_aa: CASSPRAGFYGYTF; cdr3_nt: TGTGCCAGCAGCCCCCGGGCGGGTTTCTATGGCTACACCTTC
d_call: .; clone_size: medium-sized; v_call: TRBV12-3/TRBV12-4; j_call: TRBJ2-2; cdr3_aa: CASSHSGTNTGELFF; cdr3_nt: TGTGCCAGCAGTCATAGTGGGACGAACACCGGGGAGCTGTTTTTT
d_call: .; clone_size: .; v_call: TRBV7-8; j_call: TRBJ1-2; cdr3_aa: CASSLARAGEIYGYTF; cdr3_nt: TGTGCCAGCAGCTTAGCACGGGCAGGGGAAATCTATGGCTACACCTTC
d_call: TRBD1; clone_size: .; v_call: TRBV2; j_call: TRBJ2-5; cdr3_aa: CASRGQLGETQYF; cdr3_nt: TGTGCCAGCAGGGGACAGTTGGGAGAGACCCAGTACTTC
d_call: TRBD2; clone_size: .; v_call: TRBV6-1; j_call: TRBJ2-7; cdr3_aa: CASIQLADPSYEQYF; cdr3_nt: TGTGCCAGCATCCAACTAGCGGATCCATCCTACGAGCAGTACTTC
d_call: .; clone_size: .; v_call: TRBV11-1; j_call: TRBJ2-6; cdr3_aa: CASSPVGTLKGANVLTF; cdr3_nt: TGTGCCAGCAGCCCTGTAGGGACGCTCAAAGGGGCCAACGTCCTGACTTTC
d_call: TRBD2; clone_size: few; v_call: TRBV5-5; j_call: TRBJ2-7; cdr3_aa: CASSPPLSGRVNEQYF; cdr3_nt: TGTGCCAGCAGCCCCCCTCTCAGCGGGAGAGTCAACGAGCAGTACTTC
d_call: .; clone_size: .; v_call: TRBV12-3/TRBV12-4; j_call: TRBJ1-2; cdr3_aa: CASSGPDPLTF; cdr3_nt: TGTGCCAGCAGTGGCCCGGACCCCCTCACCTTC
d_call: .; clone_size: .; v_call: TRBV12-3/TRBV12-4; j_call: TRBJ2-1; cdr3_aa: CASSWNNQQFF; cdr3_nt: TGTGCCAGCAGCTGGAATAACCAGCAGTTCTTC
d_call: .; clone_size: .; v_call: TRBV20-1; j_call: TRBJ2-1; cdr3_aa: CSATAIHHVGQFF; cdr3_nt: TGCAGTGCTACAGCGATTCACCACGTTGGGCAGTTCTTC
d_call: TRBD2; clone_size: .; v_call: TRBV10-1; j_call: TRBJ2-1; cdr3_aa: CASSENPGTSANNEQFF; cdr3_nt: TGCGCCAGCAGTGAGAACCCAGGGACTAGCGCGAACAATGAGCAGTTCTTC
d_call: .; clone_size: few; v_call: TRBV5-1; j_call: TRBJ2-3; cdr3_aa: CASSSNSLRGDTQYF; cdr3_nt: TGCGCCAGCAGCTCGAATTCCCTTCGTGGGGATACGCAGTATTTT
d_call: .; clone_size: .; v_call: TRBV6-5; j_call: TRBJ2-5; cdr3_aa: CASSYGSVGEAQYF; cdr3_nt: TGTGCCAGCAGTTACGGTTCGGTCGGAGAGGCCCAGTACTTC
d_call: .; clone_size: .; v_call: TRBV20-1; j_call: TRBJ2-7; cdr3_aa: CSARDAPMDGWEGYEQYF; cdr3_nt: TGCAGTGCTAGAGATGCCCCCATGGATGGATGGGAAGGATACGAGCAGTACTTC
d_call: .; clone_size: few; v_call: TRBV20-1; j_call: TRBJ1-4; cdr3_aa: CSARGGETNEKLFF; cdr3_nt: TGCAGTGCTCGGGGAGGGGAGACTAATGAAAAACTGTTTTTT